A single sample gave rise to the 2 T cell receptor beta chains below, sequenced in a study of cytomegalovirus exposure and HLA in healthy donors. Primers included in the PCR were 60 Vbeta and 13 Jbeta primers. Generated by immunoSEQ multiplex PCR, the TCRdb table keeps only in-frame clones and is missing some. The data include around 75,000 clones; the top ten clones carry around 13%. Sequencing was carried out using PBMCs. Receptor source: a man aged 50-60 years in good health and CMV-seropositive.

The chain is built from TRBV9 and TRBJ2-1, with 8 bases fitting TRBD2. Germline CDR1 and CDR2: SGDLS and YYNGEE. Germline trimming cut 0 bases from V and 3 bases from J; bases unmatched to any gene: 5. The length of the CDR3 is 16 residues. The CDR3 here is CASSVAPAGDYNEQFF. The CDR3, as DNA: TGTGCCAGCAGCGTAGCCCCAGCGGGGGACTACAATGAGCAGTTCTTC.

The rearrangement links TRBV5-1 to TRBJ2-2; D is unresolved. Germline V gene data show CDR1 as SGHRS and CDR2 as YFSETQ. This CDR3 region has 14 residues. V dropped 2 bases and J dropped 2 bases, with 7 bases sitting between them. The DNA for the CDR3 is TGCGCCAGCAGCTTAATAGTTAACACCGGGGAGCTGTTTTTT. It specifies CASSLIVNTGELFF.